A selection of T cell receptor beta chains follows, all from one sample in a study of T-cell memory formation after mild COVID-19. Via MiXCR, TCRdb re-called the 5' RACE reads, giving one row per CDR3 protein. This sample has 300,000 to 400,000 distinct CDR3 sequences, with 20% to 25% found just once. Sequenced material: PBMCs or a T cell subset sorted from them (not recorded which). These receptors were taken from an adult woman who had mild COVID-19 (a few samples of this study predate the infection). Cell type and time point are not known. Each CDR3 is given with its conserved first and last residue. Each record gives: clone size, V gene, J gene, D gene, CDR3 protein, CDR3 DNA. D genes are given only for firm matches. Size values are once, few and many counts, or a class for expanded clones, and some rows have none.

>few|TRBV3-1|TRBJ2-7|TRBD2
CASSQEDRLASSGEQYF
TGTGCCAGCAGCCAAGAAGATAGACTAGCGAGCTCTGGCGAGCAGTACTTC
>NA|TRBV7-3|TRBJ1-1|NA
CASSLTGGVAEAFF
TGTGCCAGCAGCTTAACGGGGGGCGTCGCTGAAGCTTTCTTT
>few|TRBV18|TRBJ2-1|NA
CASSPPRYNEQFF
TGTGCCAGCTCACCACCGCGATACAATGAGCAGTTCTTC
>NA|TRBV5-1|TRBJ1-1|TRBD1
CASSLDFRGAKAFF
TGCGCCAGCAGCTTGGATTTCAGGGGGGCAAAAGCTTTCTTT
>few|TRBV24-1|TRBJ2-3|TRBD2
CATSAPIAGVTDTQYF
TGTGCCACCAGTGCCCCGATAGCGGGTGTCACAGATACGCAGTATTTT
>once|TRBV7-6|TRBJ2-2|NA
CASSLGGNNPGELFF
TGTGCCAGCAGCTTAGGGGGAAATAACCCCGGGGAGCTGTTTTTT
>NA|TRBV2|TRBJ1-5|TRBD1
CASSEDRGSGQPQHF
TGTGCCAGCAGTGAAGACAGGGGGAGTGGTCAGCCCCAGCATTTT
>few|TRBV20-1|TRBJ1-3|NA
CSAGGGEAGNTIYF
TGCAGTGCAGGCGGGGGGGAAGCTGGAAACACCATATATTTT
>NA|TRBV20-1|TRBJ1-6|NA
CSASARMKIPLHF
TGCAGTGCTAGCGCTCGGATGAAGATCCCCCTCCACTTT
>NA|TRBV5-1|TRBJ1-1|NA
CASSLEGPDTEAFF
TGCGCCAGCAGCTTGGAGGGTCCGGACACTGAAGCTTTCTTT
>NA|TRBV5-6|TRBJ1-3|NA
CASSFGGAGSAGNTIYF
TGTGCCAGCAGCTTCGGAGGTGCAGGGAGCGCTGGAAACACCATATATTTT
>many|TRBV9|TRBJ2-7|NA
CASSVGPVSYEQYF
TGTGCCAGCAGCGTCGGTCCCGTATCCTACGAGCAGTACTTC
>NA|TRBV12-3/TRBV12-4|TRBJ2-3|TRBD2
CASSLVAGVADTQYF
TGTGCCAGCAGTTTAGTAGCGGGAGTTGCAGATACGCAGTATTTT
>few|TRBV5-6|TRBJ1-5|NA
CASSWREQGGQPQHF
TGTGCCAGCAGCTGGAGGGAACAGGGCGGTCAGCCCCAGCATTTT
>few|TRBV30|TRBJ1-2|NA
CAWRGGFRGYGYTF
TGTGCCTGGAGGGGGGGCTTCCGAGGGTATGGCTACACCTTC
>large|TRBV7-3|TRBJ2-1|NA
CASSLGSPVGRNNEQFF
TGTGCCAGCAGCTTAGGGAGCCCCGTTGGTAGGAACAATGAGCAGTTCTTC
>few|TRBV12-3/TRBV12-4|TRBJ1-2|TRBD1
CASSLGGLGTAYGYTF
TGTGCCAGCAGTTTAGGAGGGTTGGGGACAGCCTATGGCTACACCTTC
>few|TRBV7-4|TRBJ1-1|NA
CASSPRDMNTEAFF
TGTGCCAGCAGCCCCCGGGACATGAACACTGAAGCTTTCTTT
>many|TRBV5-1|TRBJ2-7|NA
CASSQGDALQDEQYF
TGCGCCAGCAGCCAAGGGGACGCTCTCCAGGACGAGCAGTACTTC
>NA|TRBV9|TRBJ2-7|NA
CASSVDETSSYEQYF
TGTGCCAGCAGCGTAGACGAGACCAGCTCCTACGAGCAGTACTTC
>NA|TRBV4-1|TRBJ2-1|TRBD2
CASSQEPAGILAGSYNEQFF
TGCGCCAGCAGCCAAGAACCGGCAGGGATACTAGCGGGGTCCTACAATGAGCAGTTCTTC
>few|TRBV7-2|TRBJ2-1|NA
CASSLASASSYNEQFF
TGTGCCAGCAGCTTAGCTTCAGCCAGCTCCTACAATGAGCAGTTCTTC
>many|TRBV12-3/TRBV12-4|TRBJ2-5|NA
CASSANHGEETQYF
TGTGCCAGCAGCGCGAATCATGGGGAAGAGACCCAGTACTTC
>few|TRBV7-9|TRBJ1-1|NA
CASSGEYTEAFF
TGTGCCAGCAGCGGGGAGTACACTGAAGCTTTCTTT
>many|TRBV18|TRBJ1-1|TRBD1
CASSPRPQGANTEAFF
TGTGCCAGCTCACCGAGGCCACAGGGGGCAAACACTGAAGCTTTCTTT
>few|TRBV25-1|TRBJ1-4|NA
CASSDPTGDEKLFF
TGTGCCAGCAGTGACCCCACGGGGGATGAAAAACTGTTTTTT
>NA|TRBV20-1|TRBJ1-5|NA
CSAGYVGPGNQPQHF
TGCAGTGCAGGGTACGTGGGGCCCGGCAATCAGCCCCAGCATTTT
>NA|TRBV4-1|TRBJ2-3|NA
CASSQDRSGALDTQYF
TGCGCCAGCAGCCAAGATAGGAGCGGCGCGTTGGATACGCAGTATTTT
>NA|TRBV2|TRBJ2-1|TRBD2
CASNGGFGSYNEQFF
TGTGCCAGCAACGGGGGGTTTGGCTCCTACAATGAGCAGTTCTTC
>few|TRBV6-1|TRBJ2-2|NA
CASSVGNGELFF
TGTGCCAGCTCGGTAGGGAACGGGGAGCTGTTTTTT
>few|TRBV12-3/TRBV12-4|TRBJ2-2|NA
CASGGTGNTGELFF
TGTGCCAGCGGAGGTACAGGGAACACCGGGGAGCTGTTTTTT
>many|TRBV7-9|TRBJ1-2|NA
CASSLRVYGYTF
TGTGCCAGCAGCTTACGCGTCTATGGCTACACCTTC
>NA|TRBV18|TRBJ2-1|TRBD1
CASSPRDRVYNEQFF
TGTGCCAGCTCACCAAGGGACAGGGTTTACAATGAGCAGTTCTTC
>NA|TRBV6-6|TRBJ1-5|NA
CASSYRVPDSNQPQHF
TGTGCCAGCAGTTACAGAGTGCCCGATAGCAATCAGCCCCAGCATTTT
>NA|TRBV5-1|TRBJ2-2|NA
CASSLGNRELFF
TGCGCCAGCAGCTTGGGGAACAGGGAGCTGTTTTTT
>NA|TRBV6-2/TRBV6-3|TRBJ2-1|NA
CATEGPMVAASYNEQFF
TGTGCCACCGAAGGCCCAATGGTAGCGGCCTCCTACAATGAGCAGTTCTTC
>few|TRBV11-2|TRBJ2-7|TRBD2
CASSLEVPSGFTYEQYF
TGTGCCAGCAGCTTAGAGGTACCTAGCGGGTTTACCTACGAGCAGTACTTC
>few|TRBV15|TRBJ2-6|NA
CATSRGAYSGANVLTF
TGTGCCACCAGCAGAGGGGCTTACTCTGGGGCCAACGTCCTGACTTTC
>few|TRBV12-3/TRBV12-4|TRBJ1-3|NA
CASSLVDHSGNTIYF
TGTGCCAGCAGTTTGGTAGATCACTCTGGAAACACCATATATTTT
>NA|TRBV7-2|TRBJ1-6|NA
CASSDPGSGSPLHF
TGTGCCAGCAGCGATCCAGGGTCGGGTTCACCCCTCCACTTT
>few|TRBV6-2/TRBV6-3|TRBJ2-5|TRBD2
CASRPDWGGETQYF
TGTGCCAGCAGGCCAGACTGGGGAGGGGAGACCCAGTACTTC
>NA|TRBV20-1|TRBJ1-1|NA
CSAYRDTGTEAFF
TGCAGTGCTTACCGGGACACTGGAACTGAAGCTTTCTTT
>once|TRBV3-1|TRBJ1-5|NA
CASSSEPGVPQPQHF
TGTGCCAGCAGCAGCGAACCGGGGGTCCCTCAGCCCCAGCATTTT
>few|TRBV7-9|TRBJ2-2|NA
CASSVEFTGELFF
TGTGCCAGCAGCGTAGAATTCACCGGGGAGCTGTTTTTT
>NA|TRBV12-3/TRBV12-4|TRBJ1-1|NA
CASSFTGSTEAFF
TGTGCCAGCAGCTTTACAGGGTCCACTGAAGCTTTCTTT
>NA|TRBV12-3/TRBV12-4|TRBJ1-1|NA
CASSFGRSLADTEAFF
TGTGCCAGCAGTTTCGGTCGTTCGTTGGCTGACACTGAAGCTTTCTTT
>once|TRBV7-6|TRBJ2-7|NA
CASSLSEIHEQYF
TGTGCCAGCAGCTTATCCGAGATCCACGAGCAGTACTTC
>few|TRBV20-1|TRBJ2-3|TRBD2
CSAGTSGSTPDTQYF
TGCAGTGCGGGGACTAGCGGGAGTACCCCAGATACGCAGTATTTT
>NA|TRBV12-3/TRBV12-4|TRBJ1-2|NA
CASSSWVLRGYTF
TGTGCCAGCAGCTCTTGGGTGTTGCGGGGCTACACCTTC
>NA|TRBV2|TRBJ2-5|TRBD2
CASSELTGGETQYF
TGTGCCAGCAGTGAGCTGACGGGAGGAGAGACCCAGTACTTC